This T cell receptor (beta chain) was identified in a study of cytomegalovirus exposure and HLA in healthy donors. Primers for the PCR totalled 60 Vbeta and 13 Jbeta. Measured with immunoSEQ multiplex PCR; TCRdb has only the in-frame clones, and not every one. In the table there are fewer than 120,000 clones, just over 75% of which are singletons. Germline V gene sequence: CDR1 MNHEY, CDR2 SVGAGI. V lost 0 bases, J lost 3 bases, and 3 bases stayed unmatched. This CDR3 is 15 amino acids long. The V and J genes are TRBV6-5 and TRBJ2-7, with TRBD2 matching 9 bases. The clonotype was recovered from a man between 25 and 39 years old in good health and CMV-seropositive. Source material: PBMCs. The chain's CDR3 is CASSYSAGGGYEQYF. CDR3 DNA sequence: TGTGCCAGCAGTTACTCTGCGGGGGGGGGCTACGAGCAGTACTTC.